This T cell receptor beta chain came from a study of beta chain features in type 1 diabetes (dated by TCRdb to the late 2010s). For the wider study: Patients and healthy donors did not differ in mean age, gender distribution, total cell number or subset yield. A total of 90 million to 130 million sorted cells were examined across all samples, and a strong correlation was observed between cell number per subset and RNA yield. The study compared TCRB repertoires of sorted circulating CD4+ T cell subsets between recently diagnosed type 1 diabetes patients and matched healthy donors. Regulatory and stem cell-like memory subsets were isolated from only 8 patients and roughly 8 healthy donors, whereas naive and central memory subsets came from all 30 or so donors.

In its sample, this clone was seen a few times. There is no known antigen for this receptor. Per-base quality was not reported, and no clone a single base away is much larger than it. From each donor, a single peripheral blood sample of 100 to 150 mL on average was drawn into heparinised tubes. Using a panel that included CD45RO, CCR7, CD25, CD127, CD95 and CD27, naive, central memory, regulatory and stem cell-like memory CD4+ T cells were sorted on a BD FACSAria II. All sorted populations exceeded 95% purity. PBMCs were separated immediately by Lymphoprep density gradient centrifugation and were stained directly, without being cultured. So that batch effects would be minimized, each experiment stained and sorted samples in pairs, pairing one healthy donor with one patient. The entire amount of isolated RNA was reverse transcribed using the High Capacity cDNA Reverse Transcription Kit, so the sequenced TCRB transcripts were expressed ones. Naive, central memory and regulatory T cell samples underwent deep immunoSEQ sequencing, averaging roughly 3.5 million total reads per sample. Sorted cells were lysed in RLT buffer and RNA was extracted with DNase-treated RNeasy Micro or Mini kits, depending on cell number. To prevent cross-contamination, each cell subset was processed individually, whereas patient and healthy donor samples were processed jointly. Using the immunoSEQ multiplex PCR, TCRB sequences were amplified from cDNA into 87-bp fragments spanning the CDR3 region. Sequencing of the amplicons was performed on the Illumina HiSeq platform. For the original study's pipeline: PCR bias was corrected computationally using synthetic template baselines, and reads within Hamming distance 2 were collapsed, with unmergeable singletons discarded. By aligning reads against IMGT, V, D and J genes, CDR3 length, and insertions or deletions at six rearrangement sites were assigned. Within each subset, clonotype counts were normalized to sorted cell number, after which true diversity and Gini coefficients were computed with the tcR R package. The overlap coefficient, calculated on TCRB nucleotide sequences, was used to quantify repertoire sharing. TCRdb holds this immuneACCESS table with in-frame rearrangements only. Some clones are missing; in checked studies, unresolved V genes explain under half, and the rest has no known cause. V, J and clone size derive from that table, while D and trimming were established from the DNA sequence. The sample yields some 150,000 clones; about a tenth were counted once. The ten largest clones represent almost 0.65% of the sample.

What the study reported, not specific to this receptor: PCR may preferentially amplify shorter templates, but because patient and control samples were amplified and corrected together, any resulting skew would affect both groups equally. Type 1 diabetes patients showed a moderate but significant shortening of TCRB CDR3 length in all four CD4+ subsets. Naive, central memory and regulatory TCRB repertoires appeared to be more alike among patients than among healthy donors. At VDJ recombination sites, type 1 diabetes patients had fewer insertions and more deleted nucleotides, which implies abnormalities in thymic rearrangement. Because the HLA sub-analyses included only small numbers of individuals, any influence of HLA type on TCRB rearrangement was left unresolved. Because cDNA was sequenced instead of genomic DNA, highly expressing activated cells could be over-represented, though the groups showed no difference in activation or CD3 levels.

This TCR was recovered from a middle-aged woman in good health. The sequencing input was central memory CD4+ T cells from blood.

The DNA sequence is as follows: TGTGCCAGCAGGTTTCTAACAGGGGACACTGAAGCTTTCTTT. Its protein product is CASRFLTGDTEAFF. Here the chain combines TRBV27 and TRBJ1-1; 7 nucleotides in the junction match TRBD1. The CDR3, cysteine through phenylalanine, is 14 amino acids long. The kept DNA is CDR3 alone, 42 bases in frame from the first base. CDR1 MNHEY and CDR2 SMNVEV were looked up in the germline V gene (reference sequence). V has 6 bases trimmed and J has 3 bases trimmed; junction bases matching no gene number 7.